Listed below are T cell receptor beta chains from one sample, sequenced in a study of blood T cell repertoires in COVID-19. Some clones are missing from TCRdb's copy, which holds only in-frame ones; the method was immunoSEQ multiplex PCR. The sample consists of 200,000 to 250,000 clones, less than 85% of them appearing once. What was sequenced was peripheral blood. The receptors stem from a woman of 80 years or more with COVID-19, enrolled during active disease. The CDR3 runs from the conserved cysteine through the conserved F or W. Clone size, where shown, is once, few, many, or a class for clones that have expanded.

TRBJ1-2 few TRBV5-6 CASSFTGNYGYTF
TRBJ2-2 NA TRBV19 CASSSLAGGKTGELFF
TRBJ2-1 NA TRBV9 CASSGGLVGRVNEQFF
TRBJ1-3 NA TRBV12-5 CASGLVLHGGNTIYF
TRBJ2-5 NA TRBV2 CASIQPGTALETQYF
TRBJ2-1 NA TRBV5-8 CASSLLAVF
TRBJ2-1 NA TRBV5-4 CASQRDRGRNEQFF
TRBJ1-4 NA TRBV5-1 CASSSGEFGEKLFF
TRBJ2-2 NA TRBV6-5 CASRLTQGAGELFF
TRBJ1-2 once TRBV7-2 CASSPVTGGAVYGYTF
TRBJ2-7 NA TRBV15 CATSRGLAGGAYEQYF
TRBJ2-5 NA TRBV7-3 CASSLMGGVVQETQYF
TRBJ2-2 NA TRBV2 CASRPAGTGELFF
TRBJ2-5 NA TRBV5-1 CASSLGVAGQGLETQYF
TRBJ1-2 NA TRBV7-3 CASSLPGYGYTF
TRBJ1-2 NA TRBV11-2 CASSLRRTGGRGYTF
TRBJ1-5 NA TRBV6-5 CASRAGTRNQPQHF
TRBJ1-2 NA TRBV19 CASSPGDLRGNGYTF
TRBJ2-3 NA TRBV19 CASKRGGYTDTQYF
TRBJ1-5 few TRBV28 CASSFIEGAGNQPQHF
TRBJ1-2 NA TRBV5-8 CASSFQGFGYTF
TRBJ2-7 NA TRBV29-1 CSVLSRLAGGEQYF
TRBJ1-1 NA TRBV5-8 CASSFMDRRTEAFF
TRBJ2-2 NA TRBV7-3 CASSFGQGTGELFF
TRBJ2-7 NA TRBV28 CASSFLGDTYF